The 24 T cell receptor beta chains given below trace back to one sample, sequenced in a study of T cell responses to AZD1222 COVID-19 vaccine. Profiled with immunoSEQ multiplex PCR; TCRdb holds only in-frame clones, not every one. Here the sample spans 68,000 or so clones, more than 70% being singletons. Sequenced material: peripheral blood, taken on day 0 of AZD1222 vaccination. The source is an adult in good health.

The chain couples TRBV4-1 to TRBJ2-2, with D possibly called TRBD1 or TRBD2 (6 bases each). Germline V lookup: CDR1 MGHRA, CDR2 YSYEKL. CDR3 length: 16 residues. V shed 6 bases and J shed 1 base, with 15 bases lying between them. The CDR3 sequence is CASRITGRKNTGELFF. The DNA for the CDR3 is TGCGCCAGCAGGATTACAGGGAGGAAGAACACCGGGGAGCTGTTTTTT.

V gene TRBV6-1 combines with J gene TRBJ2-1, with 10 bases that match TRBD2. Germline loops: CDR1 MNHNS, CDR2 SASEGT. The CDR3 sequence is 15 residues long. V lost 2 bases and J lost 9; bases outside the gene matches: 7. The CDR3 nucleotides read TGTGCCAGCAGTGAACAGGCTAGCGGGAGTACTGAGCAGTTCTTC. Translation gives CASSEQASGSTEQFF.

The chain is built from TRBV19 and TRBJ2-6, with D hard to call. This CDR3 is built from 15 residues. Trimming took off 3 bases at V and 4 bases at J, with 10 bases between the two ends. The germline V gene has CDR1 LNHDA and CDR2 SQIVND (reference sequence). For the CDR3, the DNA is TGTGCCAGTAGTATTGCGATATCGGGGGCCAACGTCCTGACTTTC. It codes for CASSIAISGANVLTF.

The CDR3 bases are TGTGCCAGCTCTCCGGACAGGACCTTTCGGTATGGCTACACCTTC. This sequence encodes CASSPDRTFRYGYTF. This chain uses TRBV18 with TRBJ1-2; 7 positions match TRBD1. The CDR3 spans 15 residues. J gave up 5 bases and V 6 bases, and 12 bases lay outside the gene matches. Germline values: CDR1 KGHSH, CDR2 LQKENI. Drawing the rest from reference TRBV18 and TRBJ1-2, the complete variable domain is NAGVMQNPRHLVRRRGQEARLRCSPMKGHSHVYWYRQLPEEGLKFMVYLQKENIIDESGMPKERFSAEFPKEGPSILRIQQVVRGDSAAYFCASSPDRTFRYGYTFGSGTRLTVV.

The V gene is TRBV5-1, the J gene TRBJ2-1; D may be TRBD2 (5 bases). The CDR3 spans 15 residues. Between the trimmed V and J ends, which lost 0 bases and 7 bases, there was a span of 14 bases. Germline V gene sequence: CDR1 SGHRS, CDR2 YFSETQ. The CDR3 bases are TGCGCCAGCAGCTTGGTGCTAGCACGGGGAAATGAGCAGTTCTTC. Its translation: CASSLVLARGNEQFF.

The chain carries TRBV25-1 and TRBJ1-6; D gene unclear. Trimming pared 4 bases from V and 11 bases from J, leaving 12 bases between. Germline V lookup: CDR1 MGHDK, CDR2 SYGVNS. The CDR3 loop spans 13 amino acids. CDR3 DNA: TGTGCCAGCAGTGTAAACGGACCCACACCCCTCCACTTT. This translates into CASSVNGPTPLHF. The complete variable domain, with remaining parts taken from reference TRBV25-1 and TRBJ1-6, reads EADIYQTPRYLVIGTGKKITLECSQTMGHDKMYWYQQDPGMELHLIHYSYGVNSTEKGDLSSESTVSRIRTEHFPLTLESARPSHTSQYLCASSVNGPTPLHFGNGTRLTVT.

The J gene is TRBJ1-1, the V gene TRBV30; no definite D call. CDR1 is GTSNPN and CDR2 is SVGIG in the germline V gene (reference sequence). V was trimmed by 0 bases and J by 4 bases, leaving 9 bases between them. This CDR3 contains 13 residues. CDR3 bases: TGTGCCTGGAGTGTCGGAGACGCCACTGAAGCTTTCTTT. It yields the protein CAWSVGDATEAFF. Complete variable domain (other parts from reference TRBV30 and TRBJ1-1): SQTIHQWPATLVQPVGSPLSLECTVEGTSNPNLYWYRQAAGRGLQLLFYSVGIGQISSEVPQNLSASRPQDRQFILSSKKLLLSDSGFYLCAWSVGDATEAFFGQGTRLTVV.

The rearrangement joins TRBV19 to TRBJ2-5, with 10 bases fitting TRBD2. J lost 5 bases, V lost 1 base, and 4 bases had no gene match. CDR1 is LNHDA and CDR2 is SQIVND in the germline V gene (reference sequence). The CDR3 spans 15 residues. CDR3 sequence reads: CASSIALSGRETQYF. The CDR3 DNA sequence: TGTGCCAGTAGTATAGCGCTTAGCGGGAGGGAGACCCAGTACTTC.

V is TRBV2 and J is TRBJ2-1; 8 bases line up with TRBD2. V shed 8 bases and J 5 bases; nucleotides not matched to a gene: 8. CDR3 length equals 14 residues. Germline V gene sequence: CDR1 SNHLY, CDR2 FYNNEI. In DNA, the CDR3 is TGTGCCAGCTTAGCGGGAAACAGGAACAATGAGCAGTTCTTC. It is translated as CASLAGNRNNEQFF.

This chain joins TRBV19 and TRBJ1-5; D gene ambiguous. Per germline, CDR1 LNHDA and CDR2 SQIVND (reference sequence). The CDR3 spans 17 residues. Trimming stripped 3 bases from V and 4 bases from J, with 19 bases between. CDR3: CASSILVGRLGNQPQHF. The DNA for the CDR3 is TGTGCCAGTAGTATCCTCGTTGGGCGATTGGGGAATCAGCCCCAGCATTTT.

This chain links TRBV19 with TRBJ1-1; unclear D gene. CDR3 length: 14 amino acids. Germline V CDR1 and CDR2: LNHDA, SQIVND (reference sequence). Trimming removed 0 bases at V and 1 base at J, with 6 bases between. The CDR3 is CASSIDWQNTEAFF. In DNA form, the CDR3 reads TGTGCCAGTAGTATAGATTGGCAGAACACTGAAGCTTTCTTT.

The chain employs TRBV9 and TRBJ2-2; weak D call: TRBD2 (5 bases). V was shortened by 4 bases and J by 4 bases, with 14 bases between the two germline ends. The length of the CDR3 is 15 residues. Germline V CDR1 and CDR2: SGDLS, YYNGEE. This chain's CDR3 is CASSYEGSPTGELFF. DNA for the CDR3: TGTGCCAGCAGCTACGAGGGCAGCCCCACCGGGGAGCTGTTTTTT.

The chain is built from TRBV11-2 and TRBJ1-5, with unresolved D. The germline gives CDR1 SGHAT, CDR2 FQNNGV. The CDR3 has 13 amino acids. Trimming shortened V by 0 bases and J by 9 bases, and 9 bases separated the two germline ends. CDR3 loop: CASSLEPLGPQHF. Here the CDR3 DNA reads TGTGCCAGCAGCTTAGAACCCTTGGGGCCCCAGCATTTT.

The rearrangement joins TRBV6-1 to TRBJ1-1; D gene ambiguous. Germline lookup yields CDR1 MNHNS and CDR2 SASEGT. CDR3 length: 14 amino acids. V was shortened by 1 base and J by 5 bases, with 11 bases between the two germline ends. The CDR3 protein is CASSEGALRTEAFF. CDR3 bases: TGTGCCAGCAGTGAAGGGGCCCTTCGGACTGAAGCTTTCTTT.

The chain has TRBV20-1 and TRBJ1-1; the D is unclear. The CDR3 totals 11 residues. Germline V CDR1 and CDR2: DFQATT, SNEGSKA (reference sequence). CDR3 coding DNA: TGCTCTTCTACAGTGAACACTGAAGCTTTCTTT. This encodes CSSTVNTEAFF.

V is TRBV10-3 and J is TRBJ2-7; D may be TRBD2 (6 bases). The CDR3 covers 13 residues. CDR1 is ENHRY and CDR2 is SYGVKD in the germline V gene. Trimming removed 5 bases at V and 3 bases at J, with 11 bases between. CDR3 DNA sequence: TGTGCCATCAGTCCCGGGAGCCTCTACGAGCAGTACTTC. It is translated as CAISPGSLYEQYF.

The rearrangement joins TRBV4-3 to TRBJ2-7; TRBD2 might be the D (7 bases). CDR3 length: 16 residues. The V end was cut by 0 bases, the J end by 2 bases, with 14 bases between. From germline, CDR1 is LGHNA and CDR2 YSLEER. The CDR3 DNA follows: TGCGCCAGCAGCCAAGATCAAAGGGGGGGGGCCTACGAGCAGTACTTC. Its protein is CASSQDQRGGAYEQYF.

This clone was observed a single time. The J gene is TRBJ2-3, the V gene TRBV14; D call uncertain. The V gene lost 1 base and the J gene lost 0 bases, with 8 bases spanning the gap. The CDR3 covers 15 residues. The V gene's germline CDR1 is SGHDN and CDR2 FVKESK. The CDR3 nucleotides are TGTGCCAGCAGCCAAGGACTCCTTAGCACAGATACGCAGTATTTT. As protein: CASSQGLLSTDTQYF.

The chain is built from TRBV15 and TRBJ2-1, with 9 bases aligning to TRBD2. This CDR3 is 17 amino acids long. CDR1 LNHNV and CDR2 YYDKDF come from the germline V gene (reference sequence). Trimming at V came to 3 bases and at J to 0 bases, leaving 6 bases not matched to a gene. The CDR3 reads CATSSLLAGYSYNEQFF. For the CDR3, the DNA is TGTGCCACCAGCAGTTTACTAGCGGGTTACTCCTACAATGAGCAGTTCTTC.

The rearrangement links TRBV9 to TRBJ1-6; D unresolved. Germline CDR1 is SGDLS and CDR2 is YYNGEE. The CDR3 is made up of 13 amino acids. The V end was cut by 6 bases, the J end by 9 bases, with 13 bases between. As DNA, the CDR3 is TGTGCCAGCACCACCCTCGCGGGTTCACCCCTCCACTTT. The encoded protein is CASTTLAGSPLHF.

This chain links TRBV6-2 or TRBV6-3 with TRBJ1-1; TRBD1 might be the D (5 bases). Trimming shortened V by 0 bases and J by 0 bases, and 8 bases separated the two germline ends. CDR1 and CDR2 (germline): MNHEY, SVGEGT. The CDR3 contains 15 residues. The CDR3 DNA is TGTGCCAGCAGTTACTCGGGGGTACTGAACACTGAAGCTTTCTTT. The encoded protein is CASSYSGVLNTEAFF.

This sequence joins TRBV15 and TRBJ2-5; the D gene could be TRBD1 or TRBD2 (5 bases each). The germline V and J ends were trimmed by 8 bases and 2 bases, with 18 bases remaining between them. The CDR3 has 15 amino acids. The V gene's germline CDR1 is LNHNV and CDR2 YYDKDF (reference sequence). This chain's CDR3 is CATQTPGRTQETQYF. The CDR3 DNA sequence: TGTGCCACCCAGACCCCGGGACGTACACAAGAGACCCAGTACTTC.

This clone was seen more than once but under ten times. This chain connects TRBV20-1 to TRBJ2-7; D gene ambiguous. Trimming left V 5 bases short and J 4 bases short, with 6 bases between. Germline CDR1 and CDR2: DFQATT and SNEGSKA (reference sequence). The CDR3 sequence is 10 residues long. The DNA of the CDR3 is TGCAGTGCTCTTATATACGAGCAGTACTTC. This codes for CSALIYEQYF.

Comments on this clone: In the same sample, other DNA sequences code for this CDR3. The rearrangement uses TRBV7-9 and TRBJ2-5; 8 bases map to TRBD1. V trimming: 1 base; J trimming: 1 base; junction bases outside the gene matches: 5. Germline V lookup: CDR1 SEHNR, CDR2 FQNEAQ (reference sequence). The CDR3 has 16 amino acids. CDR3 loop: CASSLGDRGLQETQYF. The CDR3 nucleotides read TGTGCCAGCAGCTTAGGAGACAGGGGACTCCAAGAGACCCAGTACTTC.